These 17 T cell receptor beta chains were all obtained from the same sample, sequenced in a study of response to subunit inactivated influenza vaccine. TCRdb processed the RT-PCR reads anew with MiXCR; each CDR3 protein has one entry. Of just over 300,000 distinct CDR3 sequences listed, just over 20% are singletons. Here the sequenced sample was PBMCs from blood, taken less than 22 months after vaccination. The receptors here all came from a man between 45 and 75 years old who received an inactivated influenza vaccine.

This clonotype was counted only a few times. The rearrangement links TRBV2 to TRBJ1-2; 9 positions match TRBD1. The V gene end was trimmed by 4 bases and the J gene end by 5 bases; junction bases not matched to a gene: 11. CDR1 SNHLY and CDR2 FYNNEI come from the germline V gene. This CDR3 is built from 16 residues. As DNA, the CDR3 is TGTGCCAGCAGTGGGAACAGGGGGCGACATGCATATGGCTACACCTTC. Protein sequence: CASSGNRGRHAYGYTF.

DNA of the CDR3: TGCAGTGCCGGAGGGGCCCCGTCTTACGAGCAGTACTTC. This sequence encodes CSAGGAPSYEQYF. The chain has TRBV20-1 and TRBJ2-7; tentative D call: TRBD2 (6 bases). Germline CDR1 is DFQATT and CDR2 is SNEGSKA (reference sequence). This CDR3 contains 13 residues. The V end lost 6 bases, the J end lost 4 bases, and 16 bases lay between the germline ends.

This clonotype was seen many times. V and J are TRBV29-1 and TRBJ1-2; 7 bases match TRBD1. J lost 7 bases, V lost 1 base, and 9 bases had no gene match. Germline V gene lookup returns CDR1 SQVTM and CDR2 ANQGSEA. CDR3 length equals 14 residues. The CDR3 region has the DNA TGCAGCGTTGAAGCGGGGGGACAGTTCTCTGGCTACACCTTC. This sequence encodes CSVEAGGQFSGYTF.

This clonotype was observed a few times. This chain joins TRBV3-1 and TRBJ1-5; no clear D gene. The CDR3 covers 14 residues. V gave up 3 bases and J gave up 3 bases, with 9 bases separating them. Germline V CDR1 and CDR2: LGHDT, YNNKEL (reference sequence). The CDR3 region has the DNA TGTGCCAGCAGCCAGGGTGCTCCCAATCAGCCCCAGCATTTT. It translates to CASSQGAPNQPQHF.

This chain uses TRBV6-2 or TRBV6-3 with TRBJ1-6; no clear D. Looked up from germline, CDR1 is MNHEY and CDR2 is SVGEGT. V was clipped by 2 bases and J by 6 bases, with 8 bases between them. The CDR3 has 14 amino acids. Written as DNA, the CDR3 is TGTGCCAGCAGTTACCGGACGGCTAATTCACCCCTCCACTTT. As protein: CASSYRTANSPLHF.

The CDR3 coding sequence is TGCGCCAGCAGCCTCCCCCGGACAGGGGGAGGGACCGGGGAGCTGTTTTTT. Translated: CASSLPRTGGGTGELFF. The J gene is TRBJ2-2, the V gene TRBV4-1; TRBD1 matches 10 bases. The germline V gene encodes CDR1 MGHRA and CDR2 YSYEKL. The CDR3 is made up of 17 amino acids. V lost 4 bases to trimming and J lost 5 bases; unmatched junction nucleotides: 10.

The rearrangement joins TRBV9 to TRBJ2-3; 10 bases align to TRBD2. Trimming removed 0 bases from V and 10 bases from J; junction bases left unmatched: 8. Germline-derived CDR1 and CDR2 are SGDLS and YYNGEE. The CDR3 has 15 amino acids. CDR3 DNA sequence: TGTGCCAGCAGCGTAGAAACTAGCGGGACTAGGGCGCAGTATTTT. Residues: CASSVETSGTRAQYF.

Worth noting for this clonotype: One junction end disagrees with the germline gene, perhaps due to a read error. The gene calls are TRBV10-3 and TRBJ2-5, with D unresolved. The CDR3 spans 11 residues. Germline V CDR1 and CDR2: ENHRY, SYGVKD. The DNA of the CDR3 is TGTGCCATCGCCACGGCAGAGAGCCAGTACTTC. This codes for CAIATAESQYF.

This clonotype appeared a few times. The V gene is TRBV12-3 or TRBV12-4, the J gene TRBJ1-1; 7 bases are a match to TRBD1. With 7 bases clipped from V and 10 bases from J, the junction kept 9 bases outside the gene matches. The CDR3 extends over 12 amino acids. The CDR3: CASTGQVGGAFF. The CDR3 bases are TGTGCCAGCACCGGACAGGTCGGAGGAGCTTTCTTT.

This clonotype has just a few counts. The chain is built from TRBV24-1 and TRBJ2-2, with 11 positions matching TRBD1. The CDR3 length is 18 residues. Germline V gives CDR1 KGHDR, CDR2 SFDVKD. J lost 0 bases, V lost 4 bases, and 6 bases had no gene match. CDR3 protein: CATSDAGTGGPNTGELFF. CDR3 sequence (DNA): TGTGCCACCAGTGACGCTGGGACAGGGGGGCCGAACACCGGGGAGCTGTTTTTT.

This clonotype was picked up a small number of times. The CDR3 nucleotides are TGTGCCAGCAGCCCGGACAGAAGAGAGACCCAGTACTTC. Its translation: CASSPDRRETQYF. This rearrangement joins TRBV7-2 to TRBJ2-5; a possible D gene is TRBD1 (6 bases). The CDR3 is 13 residues long. Germline-derived CDR1 and CDR2 are SGHTA and FQGNSA. V was cut by 5 bases and J by 4 bases, with 11 bases left in between.

This clonotype was seen many times. The chain employs TRBV5-6 and TRBJ1-1, with a tentative D call TRBD1 (5 bases). From germline, CDR1 is SGHDT and CDR2 YYEEEE. CDR3 size: 18 residues. V dropped 3 bases and J dropped 0 bases, with 21 bases sitting between them. The CDR3 is CASSSLLQVGGLNTEAFF. The CDR3 DNA reads as TGTGCCAGCAGCTCATTACTACAGGTAGGCGGCTTGAACACTGAAGCTTTCTTT.

The rearrangement links TRBV20-1 to TRBJ2-1; no definite D call. Germline V gene lookup returns CDR1 DFQATT and CDR2 SNEGSKA (reference sequence). V lost 1 base to trimming and J lost 3 bases, with 10 bases between them. CDR3 length: 14 amino acids. DNA of the CDR3: TGCAGTGCTAGAGGTCCCCCTGGCTACAATGAGCAGTTCTTC. This gives the protein CSARGPPGYNEQFF.

V usage is TRBV5-1 and J usage is TRBJ2-3; possibly TRBD1 for D (6 bases). CDR1 is SGHRS, CDR2 YFSETQ, per germline. CDR3 size: 13 residues. The V end was cut by 3 bases, the J end by 6 bases, with 11 bases between. This chain's CDR3 is CASSSQGLDTQYF. CDR3 nucleotides: TGCGCCAGCAGCTCTCAGGGGCTCGATACGCAGTATTTT.

The table lists this clonotype with a few counts. The chain has TRBV4-2 and TRBJ1-1; D is undetermined. The CDR3 length is 14 residues. Germline values: CDR1 LGHNA, CDR2 YNFKEQ. The V end lost 1 base, the J end lost 10 bases, and 16 bases lay between the germline ends. The CDR3 region is CASSQGQPPQRAFF. The CDR3 nucleotides read TGTGCCAGCAGCCAAGGTCAGCCCCCCCAAAGAGCTTTCTTT.

About this clonotype: The germline gene is not matched at one end of the junction; a read error may be the cause. The chain carries TRBV3-1 and TRBJ2-1; the D gene could be TRBD1 or TRBD2 (5 bases each). The CDR3 has 20 residues. Germline lookup yields CDR1 LGHDT and CDR2 YNNKEL (reference sequence). Here the CDR3 DNA reads TGTGCCTGCAGCCAAGTAATAGGTAGAGGGGCTTCGAACCCTTACAATGAGCAGTTCTTC. Its protein is CACSQVIGRGASNPYNEQFF.

The rearrangement joins TRBV18 to TRBJ1-2; unclear D gene. The CDR3 consists of 18 residues. Germline assignment: CDR1 KGHSH and CDR2 LQKENI. V gave up 1 base and J gave up 6 bases, with 24 bases separating them. CDR3 amino acids: CASSPQSTLAGTADGYTF. The CDR3, as DNA: TGTGCCAGCTCACCACAATCGACACTGGCTGGTACAGCGGATGGCTACACCTTC.